This TCR beta chain comes out of a study of identical twins. There are 14 residues in the CDR3. Looked up from germline, CDR1 is SEHNR and CDR2 is FQNEAQ (reference sequence). V was clipped by 1 base and J by 0 bases, with 7 bases between them. This clonotype was observed a few times. Template switching supplied a universal primer site; unique molecular identifiers were carried on the cDNA. Via MiXCR, TCRdb re-called the 5' RACE reads, giving one row per CDR3 protein. The sample shows roughly 770,000 distinct CDR3 sequences, approximately 18% of them seen only once. The same sample was also studied in work on T cells expressing NK-cell markers. From that second work: It was sorted CD3+CD56+NKG2C+, CD3+CD56+NKG2C- and CD3+CD56-NKG2C+ T cells that supplied the TCR beta repertoires. In several experiments, an anti-gamma-delta TCR antibody restricted sorting to alpha-beta TCR T cells. About 6 donors had dominant NKG2C+ clonotypes that comprised roughly 1.0-7.0% of their CD8+ T cells.

Sequenced: PBMCs. The V and J genes are TRBV7-9 and TRBJ2-7; D ambiguous. This TCR came from a woman aged 18-29 years in good health. This CDR3 is CASSLVSISYEQYF. The DNA for the CDR3 is TGTGCCAGCAGCTTAGTTTCAATCTCCTACGAGCAGTACTTC.